The 22 T cell receptor beta chains presented below share a single source sample, sequenced in a study of blood T cell repertoires in COVID-19. TCRdb's copy holds only in-frame clones and misses some; the assay was immunoSEQ multiplex PCR. The data contain 210,000 or so clones, more than 75% of them singletons. The sample comprised peripheral blood. The receptors were gathered from a middle-aged woman with acute or convalescent COVID-19.

CDR3 DNA sequence: TGTGCCAGTAGCCTAGCGGGAGCCTACGAGCAGTACTTC. Residues: CASSLAGAYEQYF. The V gene is TRBV19, the J gene TRBJ2-7; TRBD2 matches 10 bases. The CDR3 loop spans 13 amino acids. The germline gives CDR1 LNHDA, CDR2 SQIVND (reference sequence). J was trimmed by 2 bases and V by 6 bases; bases with no gene match: 1. The full variable domain, its missing parts supplied by reference TRBV19 and TRBJ2-7, is DGGITQSPKYLFRKEGQNVTLSCEQNLNHDAMYWYRQDPGQGLRLIYYSQIVNDFQKGDIAEGYSVSREKKESFPLTVTSAQKNPTAFYLCASSLAGAYEQYFGPGTRLTVT.

The V gene is TRBV25-1, the J gene TRBJ2-3; TRBD2 aligns across 10 bases. The V segment lost 2 bases and the J segment 4 bases; nucleotides outside the gene matches: 6. This CDR3 has 16 residues. CDR1 is MGHDK and CDR2 is SYGVNS in the germline V gene. The CDR3 reads CASSETSGRGSDTQYF. CDR3 nucleotides: TGTGCCAGCAGTGAAACAAGCGGGAGGGGGTCAGATACGCAGTATTTT.

V and J are TRBV19 and TRBJ2-5, with 7 bases that match TRBD2. CDR3 length: 16 residues. V was pared by 7 bases and J by 0 bases, with 11 bases of the junction left unmatched. Germline V gene lookup returns CDR1 LNHDA and CDR2 SQIVND (reference sequence). As DNA, the CDR3 is TGTGCCAGTAAGGGGAGGGGCAGATTAGACCAAGAGACCCAGTACTTC. It encodes CASKGRGRLDQETQYF. The entire variable domain, with the rest obtained from reference TRBV19 and TRBJ2-5, is as follows: DGGITQSPKYLFRKEGQNVTLSCEQNLNHDAMYWYRQDPGQGLRLIYYSQIVNDFQKGDIAEGYSVSREKKESFPLTVTSAQKNPTAFYLCASKGRGRLDQETQYFGPGTRLLVL.

This chain links TRBV9 with TRBJ1-3, with unresolved D. Trimming removed 0 bases at V and 4 bases at J, with 8 bases between. This CDR3 has 14 amino acids. Germline-derived CDR1 and CDR2 are SGDLS and YYNGEE. This CDR3 reads CASSVATPGNTIYF. CDR3 DNA: TGTGCCAGCAGCGTAGCTACGCCCGGAAACACCATATATTTT.

This chain joins TRBV10-3 and TRBJ2-1; 9 bases match TRBD1. CDR3 size: 14 residues. With V trimmed by 6 bases and J by 9 bases, 9 bases remained unmatched. Germline-derived CDR1 and CDR2 are ENHRY and SYGVKD. DNA for the CDR3: TGTGCCATCAGGAAGGGACAGGGAGTGATTGAGCAGTTCTTC. Its translation is CAIRKGQGVIEQFF.

This clone appeared once. This rearrangement joins TRBV19 to TRBJ1-5, with TRBD1 as a possible D gene (5 bases). Germline CDR1 reads LNHDA; CDR2 reads SQIVND (reference sequence). The CDR3 length is 17 residues. V lost 3 bases and J 4 bases, leaving 19 bases between the germline ends. DNA for the CDR3: TGTGCCAGTAGTATCAACCAACGGGAGGGGTCAAATCAGCCCCAGCATTTT. It translates to CASSINQREGSNQPQHF.

The V gene is TRBV4-1, the J gene TRBJ2-5; 9 bases are shared with TRBD1. The CDR3 length is 15 residues. V shed 3 bases and J 4 bases; nucleotides not matched to a gene: 6. Looked up from germline, CDR1 is MGHRA and CDR2 is YSYEKL. The CDR3 region is CASSQIGQGRETQYF. CDR3 in DNA: TGCGCCAGCAGCCAGATCGGACAGGGGCGAGAGACCCAGTACTTC.

This clone was picked up a small number of times. The rearrangement uses TRBV2 and TRBJ2-1; possible D gene TRBD2, 7 bases. Germline V gene lookup returns CDR1 SNHLY and CDR2 FYNNEI. The CDR3 is 13 amino acids. The CDR3 bases are TGTGGAGGGGGGGACATCCTTGGGAATGAGCAGTTCTTC. This encodes CGGGDILGNEQFF. The whole variable domain, filled in from reference TRBV2 and TRBJ2-1, reads EPEVTQTPSHQVTQMGQEVILRCVPISNHLYFYWYRQILGQKVEFLVSFYNNEISEKSEIFDDQFSVERPDGSNFTLKIRSTKLEDSAMYFCGGGDILGNEQFFGPGTRLTVL.

The V gene is TRBV24-1, the J gene TRBJ2-5; TRBD1 matches 7 bases. J gave up 2 bases and V 7 bases, and 24 bases lay outside the gene matches. This CDR3 spans 20 amino acids. Germline loops: CDR1 KGHDR, CDR2 SFDVKD. The CDR3: CATSETRDDRAWDSQETQYF. For the CDR3, the DNA is TGTGCCACCAGCGAAACCAGAGACGACAGGGCTTGGGATAGTCAAGAGACCCAGTACTTC.

The genes are TRBV6-1 and TRBJ1-2; D is possibly TRBD1 (6 bases). The V end lost 3 bases, the J end lost 1 base, and 18 bases lay between the germline ends. The CDR3 spans 17 residues. Germline-derived CDR1 and CDR2 are MNHNS and SASEGT. The CDR3 DNA is TGTGCCAGCAGTGATCTGGGACACTCCCATTTTAACTATGGCTACACCTTC. The encoded protein is CASSDLGHSHFNYGYTF.

The rearrangement links TRBV5-8 to TRBJ1-1, with D possibly TRBD1 on 5 matching bases. The CDR3 has 14 amino acids. V gave up 0 bases and J gave up 3 bases, with 9 bases separating them. Per the germline V gene, CDR1 is SGHTS and CDR2 is YDEGEE. CDR3 sequence: CASSLGWGDTEAFF. The CDR3 DNA sequence: TGTGCCAGCAGCTTGGGTTGGGGGGACACTGAAGCTTTCTTT.

The chain recombines TRBV6-4 with TRBJ2-7, with D possibly matching TRBD1 (6 bases). V dropped 6 bases and J dropped 0 bases, with 12 bases sitting between them. The CDR3 spans 14 residues. CDR1 is MRHNA and CDR2 is SNTAGT in the germline V gene. In DNA, the CDR3 is TGTGCCAGCAGGGGAATAGGGGGCTCCTACGAGCAGTACTTC. This translates into CASRGIGGSYEQYF.

This clone was recorded only once. The CDR3: CASRTVGHTEAFF. The CDR3 DNA reads as TGTGCCAGTAGGACAGTTGGTCACACTGAAGCTTTCTTT. J is TRBJ1-1 and V is TRBV19; a weak D match, TRBD1 (5 bases). The length of the CDR3 is 13 residues. Trimming removed 6 bases from V and 3 bases from J, with 11 bases in between. Per the germline V gene, CDR1 is LNHDA and CDR2 is SQIVND (reference sequence). The full variable domain, rest sourced from reference TRBV19 and TRBJ1-1, is DGGITQSPKYLFRKEGQNVTLSCEQNLNHDAMYWYRQDPGQGLRLIYYSQIVNDFQKGDIAEGYSVSREKKESFPLTVTSAQKNPTAFYLCASRTVGHTEAFFGQGTRLTVV.

The rearrangement uses TRBV2 and TRBJ2-1, with D maybe TRBD2 (5 bases). Between the trimmed V and J ends, which lost 10 bases and 7 bases, there was a span of 14 bases. In germline, CDR1 is SNHLY, CDR2 FYNNEI. CDR3 length equals 12 residues. CDR3: CAILRTSNEQFF. In DNA, the CDR3 is TGTGCCATCCTTCGGACTTCTAATGAGCAGTTCTTC.

The chain links TRBV7-9 to TRBJ2-2, with D possibly being TRBD1 (6 bases). V shed 3 bases and J shed 1 base, with 12 bases lying between them. CDR3 length: 16 amino acids. CDR1 is SEHNR, CDR2 FQNEAQ, per germline (reference sequence). The CDR3 reads CASSFIETGNTGELFF. CDR3 nucleotide sequence: TGTGCCAGCAGCTTTATCGAGACAGGGAACACCGGGGAGCTGTTTTTT.

J is TRBJ1-1 and V is TRBV19, with 11 bases matching TRBD1. This CDR3 is 15 amino acids long. Trimming removed 7 bases from V and 0 bases from J; junction bases left unmatched: 4. Germline-derived CDR1 and CDR2 are LNHDA and SQIVND (reference sequence). The CDR3 DNA follows: TGTGCCAGTACCCGGGACAGGGGGATGAACACTGAAGCTTTCTTT. It is translated as CASTRDRGMNTEAFF. Using reference TRBV19 and TRBJ1-1 for the parts outside the CDR3, the full variable domain is DGGITQSPKYLFRKEGQNVTLSCEQNLNHDAMYWYRQDPGQGLRLIYYSQIVNDFQKGDIAEGYSVSREKKESFPLTVTSAQKNPTAFYLCASTRDRGMNTEAFFGQGTRLTVV.

The J gene is TRBJ2-7, the V gene TRBV6-5; 8 bases are a match to TRBD1. This CDR3 has 12 amino acids. V lost 8 bases, J lost 3 bases, and 3 bases stayed unmatched. CDR1 is MNHEY and CDR2 is SVGAGI in the germline V gene. The CDR3 here is CASQTGDYEQYF. The CDR3 coding sequence is TGTGCCAGCCAGACAGGGGACTACGAGCAGTACTTC.

This sequence joins TRBV6-5 and TRBJ1-4, with D perhaps matching TRBD1 (6 bases). CDR1 and CDR2 from the germline V gene are MNHEY and SVGAGI. This CDR3 spans 15 amino acids. The V end lost 9 bases, the J end lost 2 bases, and 16 bases lay between the germline ends. CDR3 in amino acids: CASRGAPSTNEKLFF. The CDR3 DNA reads TGTGCCAGTCGGGGGGCCCCATCCACTAATGAAAAACTGTTTTTT.

The genes are TRBV7-2 and TRBJ2-3; weak D call: TRBD1 (6 bases). V lost 8 bases and J lost 1, with 7 bases in between. CDR3 length: 12 residues. Germline-derived CDR1 and CDR2 are SGHTA and FQGNSA. CDR3 sequence (DNA): TGTGCCAGCGGGGGCCGCACAGATACGCAGTATTTT. This translates into CASGGRTDTQYF. The full variable domain, in which reference TRBV7-2 and TRBJ2-3 provide the parts outside the CDR3, is GAGVSQSPSNKVTEKGKDVELRCDPISGHTALYWYRQSLGQGLEFLIYFQGNSAPDKSGLPSDRFSAERTGGSVSTLTIQRTQQEDSAVYLCASGGRTDTQYFGPGTRLTVL.

This chain links TRBV4-1 with TRBJ2-7; 9 nucleotides agree with TRBD1. Trimming removed 4 bases from V and 2 bases from J; junction bases left unmatched: 6. This CDR3 contains 15 residues. CDR1 and CDR2 (germline): MGHRA, YSYEKL. The CDR3 loop is CASSPGDRAAYEQYF. The CDR3 region has the DNA TGCGCCAGCAGCCCAGGGGACAGGGCTGCCTACGAGCAGTACTTC.

This chain links TRBV6-5 with TRBJ2-6; no clear D gene. This CDR3 spans 15 amino acids. CDR1 is MNHEY and CDR2 is SVGAGI in the germline V gene. V gave up 7 bases and J gave up 0 bases, with 10 bases separating them. This CDR3 reads CASTKTSSGANVLTF. The CDR3, as DNA: TGTGCCAGCACTAAAACGAGCTCTGGGGCCAACGTCCTGACTTTC.

This clone has a count of ten or more. This chain joins TRBV9 and TRBJ1-1; 9 bases map to TRBD1. V was clipped by 3 bases and J by 11 bases; unmatched bases: 11. CDR1 and CDR2 (germline): SGDLS, YYNGEE. This CDR3 contains 14 residues. The CDR3 loop is CASSAQPGQGSAFF. The CDR3 DNA follows: TGTGCCAGCAGCGCCCAGCCGGGACAGGGAAGCGCTTTCTTT.